A selection of T cell receptor beta chains follows, all from one sample in a study of shared clonotypes between healthy human individuals. The protocol was immunoSEQ multiplex PCR, while the TCRdb copy is restricted to in-frame clones and leaves out a portion. This sample yields about 2 million clones, of which 90% to 95% are seen a single time; around 0.13% belongs to the top ten. Sequences were obtained from naive CD4+ T cells sorted from blood. Source of these receptors: a man aged 18-30 years in good health. Each CDR3 is given with its conserved first and last residue. A D gene is named only where the DNA matches it firmly. Some rows have no size entry. The others give once, few or many, or a class for an expanded clone.

. | TRBD2 | TRBJ2-7 | TRBV13 | TGTGCCAGCAGCTCAAAGCGGGGGGTTTCCTACGAGCAGTACTTC | CASSSKRGVSYEQYF
. | . | TRBJ1-6 | TRBV9 | TGTGCCAGCAGCGTAGCGCCGGGGGGAGGTAATTCACCCCTCCACTTT | CASSVAPGGGNSPLHF
. | TRBD1 | TRBJ1-6 | TRBV27 | TGTGCCAGCACTCTAGGAGGTGCCGGGACAGCGAGCTCCTATAATTCACCCCTCCACTTT | CASTLGGAGTASSYNSPLHF
. | TRBD1 | TRBJ1-6 | TRBV18 | TGTGCCAGCTCCCACTCCGACAGGGGGTTGGAGTCACCCCTCCACTTT | CASSHSDRGLESPLHF
. | . | TRBJ1-4 | TRBV6-1 | TGTGCCAGCAGTGAAGGCTCCCCCCAATCCCCTAATGAAAAACTGTTTTTT | CASSEGSPQSPNEKLFF
. | . | TRBJ2-5 | TRBV7-2 | TGTGCCAGCAGCTTAGGCAGGGGCGAGACCCAGTACTTC | CASSLGRGETQYF
. | TRBD2 | TRBJ2-7 | TRBV6-5 | TGTGCCAGCAGTTCCTCCGGAGCGGGGGAAGAGGAGCAGTACTTC | CASSSSGAGEEEQYF
once | TRBD2 | TRBJ2-1 | TRBV7-7 | TGTGCTAGCAGCTTAGACAGCGGGATGAACAATGAGCAGTTCTTC | CASSLDSGMNNEQFF
once | TRBD2 | TRBJ2-3 | TRBV7-8 | TGTGCCAGCAGCTTACTCAAGCGGGGGAGTAGCACAGATACGCAGTATTTT | CASSLLKRGSSTDTQYF
once | TRBD1 | TRBJ1-5 | TRBV6-1 | TGTGCCAGCAGTTCACAGGGGATGGACCAGCCCCAGCATTTT | CASSSQGMDQPQHF
. | . | TRBJ2-7 | TRBV6-5 | TGTGCCAGCAAGGTCCCCGGGACCTACGAGCAGTACTTC | CASKVPGTYEQYF
. | . | TRBJ2-1 | TRBV6-5 | TGTGCCAGCAGACCGGGCCCAGGGTCCAATGAGCAGTTCTTC | CASRPGPGSNEQFF
once | . | TRBJ2-6 | TRBV7-9 | TGTGCCAGCAGCTTATGGGTAGAGAGCTCTGGGGCCAACGTCCTGACTTTC | CASSLWVESSGANVLTF
. | TRBD2 | TRBJ2-3 | TRBV6-6 | TGTGCCAGCAGTTACTCTCGATTGGGGGGGGCAGATACGCAGTATTTT | CASSYSRLGGADTQYF
. | TRBD2 | TRBJ2-7 | TRBV29-1 | TGCAGCGTGAGGGGACTAGCGGGGGAGCAGTACTTC | CSVRGLAGEQYF
. | . | TRBJ1-3 | TRBV6-1 | TGTGCCAGCAGTGCCAGGACTGGCTCTCTCTTAGGAAACACCATATATTTT | CASSARTGSLLGNTIYF
once | . | TRBJ2-3 | TRBV4-3 | TGCGCCAGCAGCCAAGATATAAGTTCGGGGGTTAACACAGATACGCAGTATTTT | CASSQDISSGVNTDTQYF
. | . | TRBJ1-4 | TRBV2 | TGTGCCAGCAGTGAAGGGACGGGTGAAAAACTGTTTTTT | CASSEGTGEKLFF
. | . | TRBJ1-4 | TRBV27 | TGTGCCAGCAGTGTTCTGGTATGTGTTGAAAAACTGTTTTTT | CASSVLVCVEKLFF
. | . | TRBJ2-7 | TRBV6-8 | TGTGCCAGCAGTTCCCCGGGGTCTAGCCATCCCTACGAGCAGTACTTC | CASSSPGSSHPYEQYF
. | . | TRBJ2-5 | TRBV11-2 | TGTGCCAGCAGCCCGGGGGAGACCCAGTACTTC | CASSPGETQYF
few | TRBD1 | TRBJ2-7 | TRBV6-1 | TGTGCCAGCAGTGAGCTGGCAGGGGGTCCCGACTACGAGCAGTACTTC | CASSELAGGPDYEQYF
. | . | TRBJ2-1 | TRBV19 | TGTGCCAGTAGTAAGGCGGTGGGGCGGATCTACAATGAGCAGTTCTTC | CASSKAVGRIYNEQFF
. | TRBD1 | TRBJ2-7 | TRBV5-1 | TGCGCCAGCAGCCCTCCGGGACAGGGAAGGGAGCAGTACTTC | CASSPPGQGREQYF
. | . | TRBJ2-7 | TRBV27 | TGTGCCAGCAGTTTATCACCGGGACCCTACGAGCAGTACTTC | CASSLSPGPYEQYF
. | TRBD1 | TRBJ2-7 | TRBV5-1 | TGCGCCAGCCACACTGACAGGGGGGTCGAGCAGTACTTC | CASHTDRGVEQYF
. | TRBD1 | TRBJ1-2 | TRBV28 | TGTGCCAGCAGTTTTAACCGGGACAGGGAACCGAGGGGCTACACCTTC | CASSFNRDREPRGYTF
. | . | TRBJ2-7 | TRBV18 | TGTGCCAGCTCACCACCGCAGGGAACCTACGAGCAGTACTTC | CASSPPQGTYEQYF
. | TRBD2 | TRBJ2-7 | TRBV5-1 | TGCGCCAGCAGCTTGGCCCCTAGCGGGGGGACGAACTCCTACGAGCAGTACTTC | CASSLAPSGGTNSYEQYF
. | . | TRBJ1-5 | TRBV7-6 | TGTGCCAGCAGCCCAGTTCAGAGCAATCAGCCCCAGCATTTT | CASSPVQSNQPQHF
. | TRBD1 | TRBJ2-7 | TRBV19 | TGTGCCAGTACCCCAGGGGGTTCCTACGAGCAGTACTTC | CASTPGGSYEQYF
. | . | TRBJ1-2 | TRBV28 | TGTGCCAGCAGCTCCGACGGAAATAACTATGGCTACACCTTC | CASSSDGNNYGYTF
. | . | TRBJ2-1 | TRBV5-4 | TGTGCCAGCAGCCCCGGCAGCTCCTACAATGAGCAGTTCTTC | CASSPGSSYNEQFF
. | . | TRBJ2-3 | TRBV5-1 | TGCGCCAGCAGCTTGGGCCGGGGTCCCCCTGTAGATACGCAGTATTTT | CASSLGRGPPVDTQYF
. | TRBD1 | TRBJ2-2 | TRBV7-9 | TGTGCCTTCGACAGGGTGAGAACCGGGGAGCTGTTTTTT | CAFDRVRTGELFF
. | . | TRBJ2-2 | TRBV11-2 | TGTGCCAGCAGCTTAGGTCAGGACCCGAACACCGGGGAGCTGTTTTTT | CASSLGQDPNTGELFF
. | TRBD2 | TRBJ2-3 | TRBV29-1 | TGCAGCGTTGTGCGGATCTTAGCGGCGGGAGATACAGATACGCAGTATTTT | CSVVRILAAGDTDTQYF
. | . | TRBJ1-6 | TRBV9 | TGTGCCAGCAGCGTACAGGGGCAAAATTCACCCCTCCACTTT | CASSVQGQNSPLHF
. | . | TRBJ2-1 | TRBV18 | TGTGCCAGCTTAAACGGGGGCTCCTACAATGAGCAGTTCTTC | CASLNGGSYNEQFF
. | . | TRBJ2-7 | TRBV6-6 | TGTGCCAGCAGTTACTCACAGGGAAACTACGAGCAGTACTTC | CASSYSQGNYEQYF
. | . | TRBJ1-5 | TRBV25-1 | TGTGCCAGCGGGCAGGGGAATCAGCCCCAGCATTTT | CASGQGNQPQHF
. | . | TRBJ1-3 | TRBV6-5 | TGTGCCAGCAGTCGCACGGTTGGAAACACCATATATTTT | CASSRTVGNTIYF
few | . | TRBJ1-5 | TRBV10-3 | TGTGCCACCTACCCGGGGGAGGGGAGGAATCAGCCCCAGCATTTT | CATYPGEGRNQPQHF
. | . | TRBJ1-4 | TRBV15 | TGTGCCACCAGCCCCAGGGCTTCTTCTAATGAAAAACTGTTTTTT | CATSPRASSNEKLFF
. | . | TRBJ2-7 | TRBV11-2 | TGTGCCAGCAGCTTAGATCTACAGTTTATGGGCCGGGTGACCTACGAGCAGTACTTC | CASSLDLQFMGRVTYEQYF